The 15 T cell receptor beta chains below come from one sample, sequenced in a study of cytotoxic CD8 clonotypes in ibrutinib-treated CLL. Produced via immunoSEQ multiplex PCR; TCRdb's table is partial and in-frame only. The table has 150,000 to 200,000 clones, roughly 90% seen once; the top ten hold around 3%. The sample in question was PBMCs, obtained at disease progression, from a patient treated with ibrutinib. These receptors originate from a human donor with chronic lymphocytic leukemia.

This sequence joins TRBV30 and TRBJ1-4; weak D call: TRBD1 (6 bases). Per the germline V gene, CDR1 is GTSNPN and CDR2 is SVGIG (reference sequence). This CDR3 contains 17 residues. The V end lost 5 bases, the J end lost 0 bases, and 19 bases lay between the germline ends. The CDR3 DNA reads TGTGCCTGGGCGATTGGAGGGAGGGGGGCAACTAATGAAAAACTGTTTTTT. It specifies CAWAIGGRGATNEKLFF.

The V gene is TRBV9, the J gene TRBJ1-6; TRBD1 agrees at 7 bases. The V and J ends lost 3 bases and 1 base, in that order; junction bases with no gene match: 4. Looked up from germline, CDR1 is SGDLS and CDR2 is YYNGEE. The CDR3 is 16 residues long. The CDR3 spells CASSAETGSYNSPLHF. DNA for the CDR3: TGTGCCAGCAGCGCCGAGACAGGGTCCTATAATTCACCCCTCCACTTT.

As to this clone: Other DNA sequences in the sample encode the same CDR3. The chain joins TRBV9 to TRBJ2-7; 12 nucleotides align to TRBD2. V trimming: 4 bases; J trimming: 3 bases; junction bases outside the gene matches: 8. From germline, CDR1 is SGDLS and CDR2 YYNGEE. The length of the CDR3 is 16 residues. CDR3 sequence: CASSPGLAGLSYEQYF. DNA for the CDR3: TGTGCCAGCAGCCCGGGACTAGCGGGCCTCAGCTACGAGCAGTACTTC. The whole variable domain, remainder taken from reference TRBV9 and TRBJ2-7, is DSGVTQTPKHLITATGQRVTLRCSPRSGDLSVYWYQQSLDQGLQFLIQYYNGEERAKGNILERFSAQQFPDLHSELNLSSLELGDSALYFCASSPGLAGLSYEQYFGPGTRLTVT.

The V gene is TRBV4-1, the J gene TRBJ2-7; D might be TRBD1 (6 bases). Trimming took off 1 base at V and 0 bases at J, with 10 bases between the two ends. Germline V CDR1 and CDR2: MGHRA, YSYEKL. The length of the CDR3 is 15 residues. CDR3 sequence: CASSQVPDSSYEQYF. As DNA, the CDR3 is TGCGCCAGCAGCCAAGTCCCGGACAGCTCCTACGAGCAGTACTTC.

This rearrangement joins TRBV11-2 to TRBJ2-7; 7 positions match TRBD2. Germline assignment: CDR1 SGHAT and CDR2 FQNNGV. Unmatched junction bases numbered 8, after V lost 5 bases and J lost 7 bases. This CDR3 region has 13 residues. The DNA for the CDR3 is TGTGCCAGCAGCCCGGGACTACCTTTGGAGCAGTACTTC. It specifies CASSPGLPLEQYF.

The rearrangement uses TRBV11-2 and TRBJ2-1; D is unclear. The CDR3 length is 12 residues. Germline loops: CDR1 SGHAT, CDR2 FQNNGV. V was cut by 1 base and J by 6 bases, with 4 bases left in between. In DNA form, the CDR3 reads TGTGCCAGCAGCTTAGGGGCCAATGAGCAGTTCTTC. Amino acid sequence: CASSLGANEQFF.

The V call is TRBV5-1, the J call TRBJ2-6, with D possibly being TRBD1 (5 bases). The CDR3 is 15 amino acids. Per the germline V gene, CDR1 is SGHRS and CDR2 is YFSETQ. The V and J ends lost 4 bases and 0 bases respectively, with 8 bases between them. CDR3: CASSITGSGANVLTF. The DNA of the CDR3 is TGCGCCAGCAGCATCACAGGCTCTGGGGCCAACGTCCTGACTTTC.

This chain uses TRBV2 with TRBJ2-7; the match to TRBD2 covers 8 bases. Unmatched junction bases numbered 5, after V lost 7 bases and J lost 0 bases. This CDR3 spans 14 amino acids. Looked up from germline, CDR1 is SNHLY and CDR2 is FYNNEI. The CDR3: CASNKRETSYEQYF. CDR3 bases: TGTGCCAGCAACAAGCGGGAGACCTCCTACGAGCAGTACTTC.

The chain employs TRBV7-6 and TRBJ2-7; 8 positions match TRBD1. The CDR3 runs 15 residues. The trim removed 1 base at V and 5 bases at J, leaving 7 bases unmatched. The V gene's germline CDR1 is SGHVS and CDR2 FNYEAQ. This chain's CDR3 is CASSLGTGPSDEQYF. CDR3 sequence (DNA): TGTGCCAGCAGCTTAGGGACAGGGCCGAGCGACGAGCAGTACTTC.

This chain connects TRBV11-3 to TRBJ2-2; TRBD2 agrees at 10 bases. After removal of 4 bases from V and 6 bases from J, the junction contained 8 bases not matched to a gene. The CDR3 length is 16 residues. Germline lookup yields CDR1 SGHNT and CDR2 YENEEA. The CDR3 nucleotides are TGTGCCAGCAGCTCCCGGGAAGCGGGAGGGCCCGGGGAGCTGTTTTTT. Encoded protein: CASSSREAGGPGELFF.

The chain is built from TRBV5-6 and TRBJ2-3, with 7 bases aligning to TRBD1. The germline V gene has CDR1 SGHDT and CDR2 YYEEEE. V was pared by 4 bases and J by 3 bases, with 8 bases of the junction left unmatched. The CDR3 is 15 residues long. This chain's CDR3 is CASSEPGTETDTQYF. CDR3 nucleotides: TGTGCCAGCAGCGAACCCGGGACAGAAACAGATACGCAGTATTTT.

The chain has TRBV11-2 and TRBJ1-4; TRBD1 agrees at 9 bases. Germline V gives CDR1 SGHAT, CDR2 FQNNGV. The V and J ends lost 5 bases and 6 bases, in that order; junction bases with no gene match: 16. The CDR3 contains 18 residues. The CDR3 region has the DNA TGTGCCAGCAGCAAAGTGAACCAAGAGGGACAGGGCTATGAAAAACTGTTTTTT. This gives the protein CASSKVNQEGQGYEKLFF.

This clone was detected a few times. V usage is TRBV19 and J usage is TRBJ1-4; the match to TRBD1 covers 8 bases. The CDR3 is 16 residues long. Germline V lookup: CDR1 LNHDA, CDR2 SQIVND (reference sequence). The V segment lost 2 bases and the J segment 7 bases; nucleotides outside the gene matches: 9. CDR3 in amino acids: CASSIFEGRGPEKLFF. Written as DNA, the CDR3 is TGTGCCAGTAGTATATTCGAGGGCAGGGGGCCTGAAAAACTGTTTTTT.

The chain joins TRBV6-1 to TRBJ2-7; D is unresolved. The ends were cut back, 8 bases at V and 3 bases at J, with 14 bases in the middle. The CDR3 has 13 residues. Germline CDR1 and CDR2: MNHNS and SASEGT. The CDR3 DNA is TGTGCCAGCTCAAAGTACCCTCACTACGAGCAGTACTTC. Translating gives CASSKYPHYEQYF.

CDR3 nucleotide sequence: TGTGCCAGCAGTTTAGCCCTCGGACAGGGGGCGAATGGCTACACCTTC. Its translation: CASSLALGQGANGYTF. The V and J genes are TRBV27 and TRBJ1-2, with TRBD1 matching 11 bases. Trimming removed 2 bases from V and 6 bases from J; junction bases left unmatched: 8. CDR1 is MNHEY, CDR2 SMNVEV, per germline (reference sequence). The CDR3 runs to 16 residues.